The clone carrying this T cell receptor (beta chain) was recorded a few times. Its target is unknown. This specimen belongs to a study of T cell repertoires in cytomegalovirus infection. Looking at the study overall: CMV epitopes used comprised recently identified HLA-C-restricted ones and well-studied HLA-B-restricted ones. Indicated by public TCR beta signatures were CMV infection and matching HLA type.

Notes on the study in general: It was HLA-C-restricted CMV-specific TCR beta clonotypes that dominated the response ex vivo. Carriers of CMV plus the relevant HLA were identified by cumulative public TCR beta family frequency.

One entry per CDR3 protein results from TCRdb running MiXCR on the reads. The sample holds roughly 990,000 distinct CDR3 sequences, around 31% seen once. The sequence came from a human donor in good health (CMV status not recorded). Some clones in this sample may be carry-over from other donors' samples. Source: cultured CD8+ T cells from PBMCs, taken from culture after CMV antigen stimulation.

CDR3 amino acids: CSVDSGLSTEAFF. The CDR3 region has the DNA TGCAGCGTTGACTCAGGGCTTAGCACTGAAGCTTTCTTT. The gene calls are TRBV29-1 and TRBJ1-1, with a weak D call TRBD1 (5 bases). Deletions cut 3 bases from V and 4 bases from J, with 12 bases between. Germline CDR1 and CDR2: SQVTM and ANQGSEA. This CDR3 region has 13 residues.